A single sample gave rise to the 22 T cell receptor beta chains below, sequenced in a study of human T cells and chemical hapten exposure. TCRdb processed the RACE reads anew with MiXCR; each CDR3 protein has one entry. Found here are tens of thousands of distinct CDR3 sequences, less than 15% of them singletons; the top ten hold roughly 2%. As for time point: pre-sensitization, week 0. The treatment here: therapeutic diphenylcyclopropenone sensitization with weekly scalp DPC. It was unfractionated whole blood from which total RNA was extracted. The sequenced sample was whole blood, obtained in connection with sensitization to the hapten diphenylcyclopropenone (DPC). Every receptor here comes from a woman aged 40 to 50 with alopecia areata. Some clones in this sample may be carry-over from other donors' samples.

This clonotype was counted between two and nine times. The rearrangement links TRBV29-1 to TRBJ2-7; a weak D match, TRBD1 (6 bases). This CDR3 contains 13 residues. Trimming removed 6 bases from V and 11 bases from J, with 23 bases in between. CDR1 and CDR2 from the germline V gene are SQVTM and ANQGSEA. Here the CDR3 reads CSVRGALGAGEYF. CDR3 DNA: TGCAGCGTCAGGGGAGCACTAGGGGCCGGGGAGTACTTC.

This clonotype was counted many times. The chain joins TRBV18 to TRBJ1-5; 10 bases agree with TRBD1. V gave up 2 bases and J gave up 1 base; unmatched junction bases: 2. Germline CDR1 is KGHSH and CDR2 is LQKENI. CDR3 length equals 16 residues. In DNA, the CDR3 is TGTGCCAGCTCACCAGGGGGACAGGGGAGCAATCAGCCCCAGCATTTT. This codes for CASSPGGQGSNQPQHF.

This clonotype was recorded a few times. This sequence joins TRBV29-1 and TRBJ1-1; the match to TRBD1 covers 8 bases. The CDR3 is 13 residues long. Trimming took 5 bases from V and 5 from J; bases not matched to a gene: 7. In germline, CDR1 is SQVTM, CDR2 ANQGSEA. CDR3 in amino acids: CSVSGQGGTEAFF. For the CDR3, the DNA is TGCAGCGTTTCTGGACAGGGTGGGACTGAAGCTTTCTTT.

Only a few counts were recorded for this clonotype. As DNA, the CDR3 is TGCAGCGTTGGAACAGGGGATGACTATGGCTACACCTTC. Residues: CSVGTGDDYGYTF. This chain links TRBV29-1 with TRBJ1-2; 7 bases map to TRBD1. CDR3 length: 13 amino acids. Germline lookup yields CDR1 SQVTM and CDR2 ANQGSEA. V trimming: 4 bases; J trimming: 3 bases; junction bases outside the gene matches: 5.

This clonotype occurred many times. The chain employs TRBV7-8 and TRBJ2-1; D call uncertain. V lost 3 bases to trimming and J lost 7 bases, with 13 bases between them. CDR3 size: 14 residues. Germline V gene sequence: CDR1 SGHVS, CDR2 FQNEAQ. The CDR3 DNA sequence: TGTGCCAGCAGCTTGTCCCTCGGCAGGAATGAGCAGTTCTTC. Protein sequence: CASSLSLGRNEQFF.

This clonotype was counted at least ten times. The V and J genes are TRBV3-1 and TRBJ2-7, with 7 bases aligning to TRBD1. V lost 8 bases and J lost 0; bases outside the gene matches: 4. Looked up from germline, CDR1 is LGHDT and CDR2 is YNNKEL (reference sequence). The CDR3 is 13 amino acids. The CDR3 nucleotides are TGTGCCAGCTCAGGACAGGACTCCTACGAGCAGTACTTC. Translating gives CASSGQDSYEQYF.

This chain uses TRBV27 with TRBJ2-7; D might be TRBD2 (5 bases). The length of the CDR3 is 15 residues. CDR1 MNHEY and CDR2 SMNVEV come from the germline V gene (reference sequence). V was cut by 3 bases and J by 6 bases, with 18 bases left in between. CDR3: CASSFVGSPAGEQYF. The CDR3 DNA follows: TGTGCCAGCAGTTTCGTGGGCAGCCCCGCGGGCGAGCAGTACTTC.

This clonotype has at least ten counts. The chain links TRBV2 to TRBJ2-7; a possible D gene is TRBD1 (6 bases). The CDR3 is 14 amino acids. Trimming took off 4 bases at V and 0 bases at J, with 10 bases between the two ends. The V gene's germline CDR1 is SNHLY and CDR2 FYNNEI. The CDR3 here is CASSADRSSYEQYF. The CDR3 nucleotides are TGTGCCAGCAGTGCTGACAGGTCCTCCTACGAGCAGTACTTC.

V usage is TRBV28 and J usage is TRBJ1-1; no definite D call. V dropped 5 bases and J dropped 4 bases, with 11 bases sitting between them. There are 13 residues in the CDR3. Germline V gives CDR1 MDHEN, CDR2 SYDVKM. CDR3 amino acids: CASSTGSGTEAFF. The CDR3 bases are TGTGCCAGCAGTACCGGATCGGGCACTGAAGCTTTCTTT.

This clonotype has only a few counts. The genes are TRBV6-5 and TRBJ2-6; 9 bases match TRBD1. J was trimmed by 2 bases and V by 6 bases; bases with no gene match: 8. CDR3 length: 17 residues. CDR1 is MNHEY and CDR2 is SVGAGI in the germline V gene. CDR3 coding DNA: TGTGCCAGCAGCCCCGGGACAGGGTACCCTGGGGCCAACGTCCTGACTTTC. Encoded protein: CASSPGTGYPGANVLTF.

This clonotype was detected a few times. This chain connects TRBV7-2 to TRBJ1-3; D is ambiguous. Looked up from germline, CDR1 is SGHTA and CDR2 is FQGNSA. Trimming removed 9 bases from V and 0 bases from J, with 3 bases in between. CDR3 length equals 11 residues. CDR3 protein: CASASGNTIYF. The CDR3 coding sequence is TGTGCCAGTGCCTCTGGAAACACCATATATTTT.

V usage is TRBV9 and J usage is TRBJ2-1; 10 bases line up with TRBD2. The CDR3 has 15 amino acids. Germline V CDR1 and CDR2: SGDLS, YYNGEE. V was clipped by 4 bases and J by 8 bases; unmatched bases: 9. CDR3 sequence (DNA): TGTGCCAGCAGCCCAGGACTAGCGGCCGCGGATGAGCAGTTCTTC. Protein sequence: CASSPGLAAADEQFF.

This clonotype was observed many times. The chain links TRBV5-1 to TRBJ2-7; possibly TRBD2 for D (6 bases). Per the germline V gene, CDR1 is SGHRS and CDR2 is YFSETQ. The ends were cut back, 7 bases at V and 3 bases at J, with 14 bases in the middle. The CDR3 covers 13 residues. The CDR3 sequence: CASRSGSGYEQYF. DNA of the CDR3: TGCGCCAGCCGGTCCGGGAGCGGCTACGAGCAGTACTTC.

This clonotype was picked up many times. The chain recombines TRBV5-1 with TRBJ2-5, with no clear D. Trimming cost V 0 bases and J 1 base, with 7 bases left between them. Looked up from germline, CDR1 is SGHRS and CDR2 is YFSETQ. This CDR3 contains 14 residues. The CDR3 sequence: CASSLGQTQETQYF. CDR3 in DNA: TGCGCCAGCAGCTTGGGGCAGACCCAAGAGACCCAGTACTTC.

The sample holds many counts of this clonotype. The V call is TRBV28, the J call TRBJ2-1; 7 nucleotides match TRBD2. The germline V gene has CDR1 MDHEN and CDR2 SYDVKM. V dropped 8 bases and J dropped 4; count of bases not matched to a gene: 8. The CDR3 runs 14 residues. The chain's CDR3 is CASSRGGGYNEQFF. DNA for the CDR3: TGTGCCAGCTCCCGGGGCGGGGGTTACAATGAGCAGTTCTTC. The entire variable domain, with the rest obtained from reference TRBV28 and TRBJ2-1, is as follows: DVKVTQSSRYLVKRTGEKVFLECVQDMDHENMFWYRQDPGLGLRLIYFSYDVKMKEKGDIPEGYSVSREKKERFSLILESASTNQTSMYLCASSRGGGYNEQFFGPGTRLTVL.

This clonotype came up many times. CDR3 sequence reads: CASSDHHGGSDYNEQFF. Written as DNA, the CDR3 is TGCGCCAGCAGTGACCACCACGGGGGTTCGGACTACAATGAGCAGTTCTTC. The chain links TRBV10-2 to TRBJ2-1; D may be TRBD2 (6 bases). Germline lookup yields CDR1 WSHSY and CDR2 SAAADI. The CDR3 extends over 17 amino acids. V was cut by 3 bases and J by 3 bases, with 18 bases left in between.

This clonotype was observed many times. The junction does not match germline at one end; this may be a read error. The chain carries TRBV6-5 and TRBJ1-3; D gene unclear. The germline gives CDR1 MNHEY, CDR2 SVGAGI. The CDR3 is made up of 15 amino acids. This chain's CDR3 is CASSYSMGSENTIYF. CDR3 coding DNA: TGTGCCAGCAGTTACTCGATGGGCTCTGAAAACACCATATATTTT.

This clonotype showed up many times. The chain is built from TRBV14 and TRBJ1-1, with D perhaps TRBD1 (5 bases). The CDR3 loop spans 13 amino acids. CDR1 and CDR2 (germline): SGHDN, FVKESK. Trimming shortened V by 5 bases and J by 7 bases, and 14 bases separated the two germline ends. CDR3 loop: CASSSSGGREAFF. The CDR3 DNA sequence: TGTGCCAGCAGCTCCTCCGGGGGACGTGAAGCTTTCTTT.

V is TRBV4-1 and J is TRBJ2-5; D is uncertain. The CDR3 covers 14 residues. The V gene lost 4 bases and the J gene lost 5 bases, with 14 bases spanning the gap. The germline V gene has CDR1 MGHRA and CDR2 YSYEKL. The CDR3 loop is CASSPGPYGETQYF. The CDR3 nucleotides read TGCGCCAGCAGCCCTGGGCCCTACGGGGAGACCCAGTACTTC.

This clonotype was seen more than once but under ten times. This chain joins TRBV5-1 and TRBJ2-7; perhaps D is TRBD1 or TRBD2 (5 bases each). CDR3 size: 14 residues. CDR1 SGHRS and CDR2 YFSETQ come from the germline V gene. V lost 2 bases and J lost 2, with 11 bases in between. The CDR3 sequence: CASSFGQGPYEQYF. CDR3 in DNA: TGCGCCAGCAGCTTTGGCCAGGGACCCTACGAGCAGTACTTC.

This clonotype was seen many times. This rearrangement joins TRBV2 to TRBJ1-5; 9 bases match TRBD1. This CDR3 comprises 15 residues. With V trimmed by 5 bases and J by 4 bases, 6 bases remained unmatched. Germline CDR1 reads SNHLY; CDR2 reads FYNNEI. CDR3 in amino acids: CASSPDRGRNQPQHF. In DNA form, the CDR3 reads TGTGCCAGCAGTCCCGACAGGGGGAGGAATCAGCCCCAGCATTTT.

This clonotype occurred many times. This chain joins TRBV28 and TRBJ2-7; D unclear. The germline V gene encodes CDR1 MDHEN and CDR2 SYDVKM. The CDR3 extends over 13 amino acids. V was pared by 6 bases and J by 2 bases, with 11 bases between. This chain's CDR3 is CASRNDGPYEQYF. Here the CDR3 DNA reads TGTGCCAGCAGGAATGACGGGCCCTACGAGCAGTACTTC.